This T cell receptor beta chain was identified during a study of identical twins listed by TCRdb under 2016. For the study in its entirety: To test whether fetal clonotypes persist, the study used deep sequencing on TCR alpha and beta repertoires from monozygotic twins, unrelated adults of various ages, and cord blood. To rule out contamination, the twin experiments were replicated at different times with different library preparation protocols.

All donors were healthy Caucasians. Three pairs of female monozygotic twins, all aged about 18 to 29 years, made up the twin cohort. Positive isolation kits from Invitrogen were used to isolate the CD4+ and CD8+ T cell populations. The library was produced with 5' RACE. Sequenced using an Illumina HiSeq 2000. A universal primer binding site was introduced by template switching, and a unique molecular identifier was present in the final cDNA, enabling accurate counting of TCR cDNA molecules. First-strand cDNA for TCR alpha and beta chains was synthesized from specific primers in the conserved constant-segment region. Each cDNA library was double barcoded, with a SMART-Mk sample barcode plus Illumina barcodes, to control for contamination. TruSeq adapter sequences, together with Illumina sample barcodes, were added in two successive PCR steps. TCR alpha and beta cDNA libraries were sequenced on the Illumina HiSeq platform with custom primers. In the source study's methods: Unique molecular identifiers were extracted from raw reads with MiGEC, and CDR3 positions were determined with MiXCR. For each individual, recombination models were inferred using an EM algorithm with the repgenHMM and IGoR tools. Shared clonotypes were analyzed with the tcR package in R, and sharing was normalized by the product of cloneset sizes. Out-of-frame nonproductive sequences were analyzed to study raw recombination free of thymic and clonal selection effects. The public reads were quality trimmed at Q25 with fastp and then assembled into clones with MiXCR by TCRdb, keeping productive beta chains. Here each entry gathers all rows of one CDR3 protein and keeps the most common genes and DNA. TCRdb assigned the V and J calls; the authors' analysis was not used. In this sample the table shows fewer than 500,000 distinct CDR3 sequences, 20% to 25% of which occur a single time. The ten top clones hold 2.9% of the sample.

From the cysteine through the phenylalanine, the CDR3 covers 13 amino acids. The sequence is cut down to CDR3 DNA, 39 bases in frame from base 1. CDR1 and CDR2, looked up from the germline V gene, are MNHEY and SVGAGI. V is clipped by 7 bases and J by 4 bases, and the sequence between their germline boundaries is 10 bases long. Study-wide findings and limitations: Fewer insertions were carried by abundant cord blood beta clonotypes, a similar but weaker trend appeared in young adult naive repertoires, and no such trend appeared in memory repertoires. In monozygotic twins, out-of-frame TCR alpha sharing was systematically underestimated by recombination models, although the models agreed with sharing between unrelated individuals. Zero-insertion analyses could be partly confounded by invariant T cells such as MAIT and iNKT, although diverse VJ usage argued against such confounding for most clonotypes. Excess twin sharing in beta out-of-frame sequences was weaker because fewer shared sequences lowered the signal-to-noise ratio. Compared with coincidental sharing between unrelated individuals, out-of-frame TCR alpha sequences shared between twins showed an excess of sequences with low generation probability. Because the same donors could not be followed over many years, conclusions were based on cross-sectional statistical analysis.

Notes on this clonotype: The specificity of this receptor is unknown. No much larger clone is present one base from it, and per-base qualities are unavailable.

These data are also associated with another study on T cells expressing NK-cell markers. As described in the second report: Under 10 donors provided sorted CD3+CD56+NKG2C+, CD3+CD56+NKG2C- and CD3+CD56-NKG2C+ T-cell subsets, whose TCR beta-chain repertoires were profiled. Among the eight sequenced donors, only one was HCMV-seronegative, while the other seven were HCMV-seropositive. In several experiments an anti-gammadeltaTCR antibody was added to restrict sorting to alphabetaTCR-expressing T cells. In a handful of donors, the dominant CD3+CD56+NKG2C+ clonotypes were among the top 10 CD8+ clonotypes and accounted for roughly 1.0-7.5% of CD8+ T cells. Those dominant clonotypes were again the most abundant among CD3+CD56-NKG2C+ cells in several donors, at roughly 25-65%. It remained unclear whether the expanded NKG2C-expressing T cell clones were specific for HCMV antigens. All eight donors whose samples were sequenced were randomly selected healthy volunteers, three of them men and five women. A commercial ELISA kit detecting HCMV-specific IgG in serum was used to determine HCMV serostatus. Reads were demultiplexed and grouped by UMI with MIGEC, and clonotypes were assembled and quantified with MiTCR. To exclude erroneous sequences, any TCR cDNA sequence not supported by at least two reads was discarded. The tcR package was used for downstream repertoire analysis, and clonotypes were matched between fractions using CDR3 nucleotide sequence together with V segment. VDJmatch was used to annotate antigen specificity against VDJdb, with one amino acid substitution allowed in CDR3.

The V and J genes are TRBV6-5 and TRBJ1-4; the D gene is not confidently resolved. Sequenced material: CD4+ T cells sorted from blood. The origin of this receptor is a woman in her late teens or twenties in good health. The base sequence is TGTGCCAGCACTGGCAGGATTAATGAAAAACTGTTTTTT. This sequence encodes CASTGRINEKLFF.